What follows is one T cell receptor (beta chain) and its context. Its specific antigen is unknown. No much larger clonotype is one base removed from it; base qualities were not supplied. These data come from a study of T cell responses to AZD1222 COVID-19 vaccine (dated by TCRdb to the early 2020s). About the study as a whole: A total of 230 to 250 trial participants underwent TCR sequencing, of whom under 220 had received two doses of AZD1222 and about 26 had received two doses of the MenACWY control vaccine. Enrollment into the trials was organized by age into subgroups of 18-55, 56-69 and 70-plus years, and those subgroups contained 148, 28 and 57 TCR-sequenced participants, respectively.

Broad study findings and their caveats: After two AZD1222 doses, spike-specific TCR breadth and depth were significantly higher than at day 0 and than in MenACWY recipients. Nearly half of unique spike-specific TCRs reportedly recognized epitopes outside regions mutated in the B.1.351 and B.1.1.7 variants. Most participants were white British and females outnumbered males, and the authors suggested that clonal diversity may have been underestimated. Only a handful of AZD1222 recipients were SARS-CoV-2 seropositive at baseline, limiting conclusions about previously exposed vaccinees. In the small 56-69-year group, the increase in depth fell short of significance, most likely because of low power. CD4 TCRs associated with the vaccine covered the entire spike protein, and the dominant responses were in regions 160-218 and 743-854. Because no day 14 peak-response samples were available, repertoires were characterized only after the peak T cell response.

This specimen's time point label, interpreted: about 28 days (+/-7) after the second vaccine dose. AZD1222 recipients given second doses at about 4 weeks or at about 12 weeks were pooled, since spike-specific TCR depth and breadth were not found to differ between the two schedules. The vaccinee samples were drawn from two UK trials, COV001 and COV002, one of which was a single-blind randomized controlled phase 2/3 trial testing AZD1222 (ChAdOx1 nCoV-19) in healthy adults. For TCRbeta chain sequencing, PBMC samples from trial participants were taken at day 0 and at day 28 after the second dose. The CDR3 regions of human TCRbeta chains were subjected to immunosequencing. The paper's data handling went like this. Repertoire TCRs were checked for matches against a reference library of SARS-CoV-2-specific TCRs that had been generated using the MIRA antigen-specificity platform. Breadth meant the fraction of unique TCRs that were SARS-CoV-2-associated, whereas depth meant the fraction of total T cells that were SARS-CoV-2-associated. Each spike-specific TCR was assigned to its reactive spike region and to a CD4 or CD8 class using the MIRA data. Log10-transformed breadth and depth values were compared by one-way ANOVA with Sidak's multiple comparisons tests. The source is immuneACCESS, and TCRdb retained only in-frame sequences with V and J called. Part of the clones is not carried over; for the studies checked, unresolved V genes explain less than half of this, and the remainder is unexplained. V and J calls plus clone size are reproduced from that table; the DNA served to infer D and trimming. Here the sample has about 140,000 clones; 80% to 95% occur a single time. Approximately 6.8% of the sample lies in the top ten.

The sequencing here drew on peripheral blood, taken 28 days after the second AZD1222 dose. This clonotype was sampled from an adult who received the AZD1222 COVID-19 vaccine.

At the DNA level, the sequence is TGCGCCAGCAGCTTCGACAGGGTCTATGGCTACACCTTC. Its product reads: CASSFDRVYGYTF. Recombination joined TRBV5-1 with TRBJ1-2, and 7 junctional nucleotides match TRBD1. After removal of 2 bases from V and 4 bases from J, the junction retains 2 bases not matched to a gene. CDR1 and CDR2, per the germline V gene, are SGHRS and YFSETQ. Including the terminal cysteine and phenylalanine, the CDR3 comprises 13 residues. Only the CDR3 portion is preserved as DNA: 39 bases, with reading frame beginning at the first base.